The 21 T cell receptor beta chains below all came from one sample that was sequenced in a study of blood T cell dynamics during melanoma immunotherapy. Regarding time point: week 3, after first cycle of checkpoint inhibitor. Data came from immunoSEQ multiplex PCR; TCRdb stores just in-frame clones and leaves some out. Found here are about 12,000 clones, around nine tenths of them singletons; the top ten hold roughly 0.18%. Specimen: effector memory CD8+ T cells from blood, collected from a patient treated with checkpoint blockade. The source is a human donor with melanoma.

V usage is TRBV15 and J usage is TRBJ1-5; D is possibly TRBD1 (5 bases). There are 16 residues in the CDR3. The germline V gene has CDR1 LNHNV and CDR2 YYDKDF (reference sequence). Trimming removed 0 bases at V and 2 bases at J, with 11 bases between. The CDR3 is CATSREGVYGNQPQHF. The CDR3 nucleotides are TGTGCCACCAGCAGAGAGGGGGTTTACGGCAATCAGCCCCAGCATTTT.

The CDR3 sequence: CASSPGPTETQYF. In nucleotides, the CDR3 is TGTGCCAGCAGCCCAGGGCCCACCGAGACCCAGTACTTC. The J gene is TRBJ2-5, the V gene TRBV13; a possible D gene is TRBD1 (5 bases). Germline V gives CDR1 PRHDT, CDR2 FYEKMQ (reference sequence). The CDR3 has 13 amino acids. V lost 5 bases, J lost 5 bases, and 12 bases lay in between. The variable domain in full, completed from reference TRBV13 and TRBJ2-5, reads AAGVIQSPRHLIKEKRETATLKCYPIPRHDTVYWYQQGPGQDPQFLISFYEKMQSDKGSIPDRFSAQQFSDYHSELNMSSLELGDSALYFCASSPGPTETQYFGPGTRLLVL.

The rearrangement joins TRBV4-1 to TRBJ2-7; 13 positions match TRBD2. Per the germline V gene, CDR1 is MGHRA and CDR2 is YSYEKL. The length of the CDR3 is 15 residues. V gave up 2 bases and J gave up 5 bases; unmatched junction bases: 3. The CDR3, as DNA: TGCGCCAGCAGCCAACGGACTAGCGGGAGCGACGAGCAGTACTTC. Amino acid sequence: CASSQRTSGSDEQYF.

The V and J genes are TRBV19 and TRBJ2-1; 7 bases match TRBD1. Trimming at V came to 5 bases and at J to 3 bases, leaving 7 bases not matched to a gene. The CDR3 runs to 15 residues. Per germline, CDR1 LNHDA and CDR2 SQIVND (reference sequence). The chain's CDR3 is CASSADREYYNEQFF. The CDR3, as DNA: TGTGCCAGTAGTGCCGACAGGGAGTACTACAATGAGCAGTTCTTC.

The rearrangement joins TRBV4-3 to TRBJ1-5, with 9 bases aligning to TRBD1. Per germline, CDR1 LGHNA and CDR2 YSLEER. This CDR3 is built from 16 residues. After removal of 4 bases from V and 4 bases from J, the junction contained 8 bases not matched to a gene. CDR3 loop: CASSLTSGQGNQPQHF. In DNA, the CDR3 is TGCGCCAGCAGCCTGACCTCCGGACAGGGGAATCAGCCCCAGCATTTT.

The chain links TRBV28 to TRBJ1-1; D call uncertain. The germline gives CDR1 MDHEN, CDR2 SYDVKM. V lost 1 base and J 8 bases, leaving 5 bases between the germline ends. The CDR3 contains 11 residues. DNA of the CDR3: TGTGCCAGCAGTTTATATCCCGAAGCTTTCTTT. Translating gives CASSLYPEAFF.

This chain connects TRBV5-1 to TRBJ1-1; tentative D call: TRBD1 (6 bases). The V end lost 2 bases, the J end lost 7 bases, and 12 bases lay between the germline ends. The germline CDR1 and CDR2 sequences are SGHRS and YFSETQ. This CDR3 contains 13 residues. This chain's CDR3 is CASSFTGRDEAFF. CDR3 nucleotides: TGCGCCAGCAGCTTTACAGGGCGGGATGAAGCTTTCTTT. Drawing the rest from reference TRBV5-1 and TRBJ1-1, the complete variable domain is KAGVTQTPRYLIKTRGQQVTLSCSPISGHRSVSWYQQTPGQGLQFLFEYFSETQRNKGNFPGRFSGRQFSNSRSEMNVSTLELGDSALYLCASSFTGRDEAFFGQGTRLTVV.

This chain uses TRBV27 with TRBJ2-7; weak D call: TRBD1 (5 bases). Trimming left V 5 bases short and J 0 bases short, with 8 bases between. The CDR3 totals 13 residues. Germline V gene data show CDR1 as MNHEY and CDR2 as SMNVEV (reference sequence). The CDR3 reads CASSHDSSYEQYF. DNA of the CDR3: TGTGCCAGCAGTCATGACAGCTCCTACGAGCAGTACTTC.

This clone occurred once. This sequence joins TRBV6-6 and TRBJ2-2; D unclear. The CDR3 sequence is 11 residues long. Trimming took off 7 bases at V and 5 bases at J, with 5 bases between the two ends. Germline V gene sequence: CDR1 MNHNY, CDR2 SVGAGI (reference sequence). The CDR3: CASTFTGELFF. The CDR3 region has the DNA TGTGCCAGCACCTTTACCGGGGAGCTGTTTTTT.

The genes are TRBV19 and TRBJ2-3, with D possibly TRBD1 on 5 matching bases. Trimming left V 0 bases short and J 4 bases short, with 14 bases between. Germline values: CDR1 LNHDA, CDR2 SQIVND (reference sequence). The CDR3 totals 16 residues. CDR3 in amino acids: CASSIDLGGAPDTQYF. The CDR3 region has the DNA TGTGCCAGTAGTATAGATCTGGGTGGGGCCCCAGATACGCAGTATTTT.

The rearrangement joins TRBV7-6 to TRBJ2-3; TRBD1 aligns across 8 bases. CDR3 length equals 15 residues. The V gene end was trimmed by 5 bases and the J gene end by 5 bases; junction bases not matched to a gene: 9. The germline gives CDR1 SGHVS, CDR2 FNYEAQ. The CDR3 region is CASSIQGGAGDTQYF. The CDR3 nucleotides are TGTGCCAGCAGCATACAGGGGGGAGCGGGAGATACGCAGTATTTT.

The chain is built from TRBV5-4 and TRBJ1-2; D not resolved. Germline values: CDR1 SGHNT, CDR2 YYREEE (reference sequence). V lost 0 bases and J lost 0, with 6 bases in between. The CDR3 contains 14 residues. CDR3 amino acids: CASSLEWTNYGYTF. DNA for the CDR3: TGTGCCAGCAGCTTGGAGTGGACTAACTATGGCTACACCTTC.

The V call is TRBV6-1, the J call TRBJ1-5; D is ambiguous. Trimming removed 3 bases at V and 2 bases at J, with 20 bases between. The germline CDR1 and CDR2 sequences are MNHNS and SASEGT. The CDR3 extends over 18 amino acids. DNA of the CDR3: TGTGCCAGCAGTGACCCCCGGATGGGGTTTTCTGGCAATCAGCCCCAGCATTTT. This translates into CASSDPRMGFSGNQPQHF.

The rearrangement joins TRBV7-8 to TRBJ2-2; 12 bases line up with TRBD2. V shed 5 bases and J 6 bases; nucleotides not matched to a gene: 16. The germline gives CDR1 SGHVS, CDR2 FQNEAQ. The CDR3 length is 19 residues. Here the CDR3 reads CASSLTWLAGGSFPGELFF. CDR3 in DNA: TGTGCCAGCAGCCTAACGTGGCTAGCGGGAGGGAGTTTCCCCGGGGAGCTGTTTTTT. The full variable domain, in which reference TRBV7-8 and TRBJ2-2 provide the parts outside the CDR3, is GAGVSQSPRYKVAKRGQDVALRCDPISGHVSLFWYQQALGQGPEFLTYFQNEAQLDKSGLPSDRFFAERPEGSVSTLKIQRTQQEDSAVYLCASSLTWLAGGSFPGELFFGEGSRLTVL.

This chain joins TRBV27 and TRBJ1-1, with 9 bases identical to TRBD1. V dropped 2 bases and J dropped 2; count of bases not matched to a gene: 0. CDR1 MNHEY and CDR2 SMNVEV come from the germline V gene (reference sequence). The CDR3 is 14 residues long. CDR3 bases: TGTGCCAGCAGTTTAACAGGGGGCAACACTGAAGCTTTCTTT. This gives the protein CASSLTGGNTEAFF.

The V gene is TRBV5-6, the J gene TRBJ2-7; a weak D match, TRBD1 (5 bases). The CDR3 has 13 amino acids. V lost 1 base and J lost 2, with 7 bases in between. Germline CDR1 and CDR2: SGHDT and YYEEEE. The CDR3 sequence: CASSLQGTYEQYF. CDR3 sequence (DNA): TGTGCCAGCAGCTTGCAGGGAACCTACGAGCAGTACTTC.

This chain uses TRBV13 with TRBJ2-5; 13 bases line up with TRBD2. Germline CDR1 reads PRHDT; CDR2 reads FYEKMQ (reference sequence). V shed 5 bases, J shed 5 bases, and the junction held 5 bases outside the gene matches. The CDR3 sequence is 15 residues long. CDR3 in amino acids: CASSPGTSGIETQYF. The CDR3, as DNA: TGTGCCAGCAGCCCCGGGACTAGCGGGATTGAGACCCAGTACTTC.

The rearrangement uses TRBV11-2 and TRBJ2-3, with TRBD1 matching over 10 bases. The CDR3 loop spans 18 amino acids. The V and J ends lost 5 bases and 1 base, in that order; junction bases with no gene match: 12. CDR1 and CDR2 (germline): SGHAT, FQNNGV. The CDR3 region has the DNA TGTGCCAGCAGCCACCACTCCGCGACAGGGGGCCGCACAGATACGCAGTATTTT. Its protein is CASSHHSATGGRTDTQYF.

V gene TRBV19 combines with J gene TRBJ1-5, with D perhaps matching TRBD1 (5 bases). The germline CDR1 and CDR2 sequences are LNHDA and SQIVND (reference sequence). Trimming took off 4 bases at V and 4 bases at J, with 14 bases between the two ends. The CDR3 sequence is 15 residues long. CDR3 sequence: CASSNFQGRNQPQHF. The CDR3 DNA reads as TGTGCCAGTAGTAATTTTCAGGGCCGGAATCAGCCCCAGCATTTT.

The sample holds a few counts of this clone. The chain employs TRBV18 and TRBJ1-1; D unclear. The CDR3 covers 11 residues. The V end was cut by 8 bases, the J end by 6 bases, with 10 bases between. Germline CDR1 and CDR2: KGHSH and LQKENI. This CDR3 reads CASNQEAEAFF. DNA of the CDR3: TGTGCCAGCAACCAAGAGGCTGAAGCTTTCTTT.

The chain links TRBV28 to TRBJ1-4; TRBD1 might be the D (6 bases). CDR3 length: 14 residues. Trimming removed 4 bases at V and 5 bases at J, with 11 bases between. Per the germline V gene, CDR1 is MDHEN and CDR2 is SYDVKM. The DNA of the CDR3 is TGTGCCAGCAGTTCATACAGGGAAAATGAAAAACTGTTTTTT. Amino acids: CASSSYRENEKLFF.